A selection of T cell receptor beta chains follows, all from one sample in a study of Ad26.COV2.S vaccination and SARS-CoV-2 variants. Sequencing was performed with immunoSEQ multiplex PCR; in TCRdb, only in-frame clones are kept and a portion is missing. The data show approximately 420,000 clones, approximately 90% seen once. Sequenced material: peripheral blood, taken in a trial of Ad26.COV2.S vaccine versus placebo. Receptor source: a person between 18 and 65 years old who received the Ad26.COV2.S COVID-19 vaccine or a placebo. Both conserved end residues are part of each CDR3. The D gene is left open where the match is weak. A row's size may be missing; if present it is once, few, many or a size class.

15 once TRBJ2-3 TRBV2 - TGTGCCAGCAGACTACAGGACTCTAGCACAGATACGCAGTATTTT CASRLQDSSTDTQYF
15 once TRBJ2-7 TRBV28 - TGTGCCAGCAGCCCAGGGTTACCGGGGGACTACGAGCAGTACTTC CASSPGLPGDYEQYF
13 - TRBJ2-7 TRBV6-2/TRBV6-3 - TGTGCCAGCAGTTACGAGGTGACAGACGAGCAGTACTTC CASSYEVTDEQYF
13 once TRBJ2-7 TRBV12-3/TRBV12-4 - TGTGCCAGCAGTTTCGTCAGGTCCTACGAGCAGTACTTC CASSFVRSYEQYF
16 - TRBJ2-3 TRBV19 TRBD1 TGTGCCAGTAGTATGGGCTGGGACAGCTACACAGATACGCAGTATTTT CASSMGWDSYTDTQYF
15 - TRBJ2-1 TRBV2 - TGTGCCAGCAGGATATGGGACTCCTCCTACAATGAGCAGTTCTTC CASRIWDSSYNEQFF
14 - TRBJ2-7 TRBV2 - TGTGCCAGCATAAGCGGCCTTAGCTCCTACGAGCAGTACTTC CASISGLSSYEQYF
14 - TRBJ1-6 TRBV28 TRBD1 TGTGCCAGCACCCTGACAGGGAGGAATTCACCCCTCCACTTT CASTLTGRNSPLHF
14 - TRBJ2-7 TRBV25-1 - TGTGCCAGCAGTGGCCCACCGGCCCCCTACGAGCAGTACTTC CASSGPPAPYEQYF
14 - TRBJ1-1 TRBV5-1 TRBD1 TGCGCCAGCAGCTTGGGACAGGGGGCCACTGAAGCTTTCTTT CASSLGQGATEAFF
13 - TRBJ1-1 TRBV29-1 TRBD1 TGCAGCGTAATAACAGGGGGGGGACTGAATGCTTTCTTT CSVITGGGLNAFF
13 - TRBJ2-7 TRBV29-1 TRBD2 TGCAGCGCTACCCCTGGGGGGGTCCACGAGCAGTACTTC CSATPGGVHEQYF
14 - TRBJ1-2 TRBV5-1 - TGCGCCAGCAGCTTGAGGGCAGAGGCGGAGGGCTACACCTTC CASSLRAEAEGYTF
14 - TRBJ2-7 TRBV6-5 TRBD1 TGTGCCAGCAATCTCGGACAGGGGGCTTACGAGCAGTACTTC CASNLGQGAYEQYF
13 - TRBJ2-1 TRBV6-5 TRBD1 TGTGCCCTGGGACCAGGGGGCGCATGGTCCCAGTTCTTC CALGPGGAWSQFF
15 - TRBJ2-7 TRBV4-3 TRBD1 TGCGCCAGCAGCCAAACACAGGGGGCTTTAAACGAGCAGTACTTC CASSQTQGALNEQYF
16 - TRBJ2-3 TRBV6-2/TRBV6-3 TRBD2 TGTGCCAGCAGTTTTGGACTAGCGGGGAACACAGATACGCAGTATTTT CASSFGLAGNTDTQYF
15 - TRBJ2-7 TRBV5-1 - TGCGCCAGCAGCTTGGAGGCAGGGAGCTACTACGAGCAGTACTTC CASSLEAGSYYEQYF
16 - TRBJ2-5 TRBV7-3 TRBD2 TGTGCCAGCAGCTTAATGCCAGCGGGGGGGCCGGAGACCCAGTACTTC CASSLMPAGGPETQYF
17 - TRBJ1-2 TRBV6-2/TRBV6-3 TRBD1 TGTGCCAGCAGTTACGGGACAGGTGGATGGAAGGACTATGGCTACACCTTC CASSYGTGGWKDYGYTF
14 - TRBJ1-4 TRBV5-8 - TGTGCCAGCAGCCTACAAGCGGCTAATGAAAAACTGTTTTTT CASSLQAANEKLFF
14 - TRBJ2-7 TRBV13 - TGTGCCAGCAGCTTAGGCCCGGGAACCTACGAGCAGTACTTC CASSLGPGTYEQYF
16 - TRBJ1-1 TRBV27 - TGTGCCAGCAGTTTAACGGGGAGGGGGGTGGAAACTGAAGCTTTCTTT CASSLTGRGVETEAFF